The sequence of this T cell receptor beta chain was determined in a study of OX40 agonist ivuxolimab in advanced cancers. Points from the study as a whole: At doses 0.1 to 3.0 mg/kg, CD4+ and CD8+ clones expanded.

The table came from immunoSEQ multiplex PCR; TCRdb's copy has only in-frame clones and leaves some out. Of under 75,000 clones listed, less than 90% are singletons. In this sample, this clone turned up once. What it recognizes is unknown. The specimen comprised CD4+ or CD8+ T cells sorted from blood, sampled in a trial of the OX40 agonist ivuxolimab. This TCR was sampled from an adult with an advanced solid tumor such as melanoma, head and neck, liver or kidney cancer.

For the CDR3, the DNA is TGTGCCAGCAGCCGGCCTGGCACAGATACGCAGTATTTT. It codes for CASSRPGTDTQYF. This chain joins TRBV6-6 and TRBJ2-3; D gene ambiguous. V lost 6 bases and J 1 base, leaving 8 bases between the germline ends. CDR3 length: 13 amino acids. Germline loops: CDR1 MNHNY, CDR2 SVGAGI (reference sequence).